The 2 T cell receptor beta chains listed next were all sequenced from one sample in a study of regulatory T cells in long-lasting Graves disease. CDR3 regions were amplified by Arm-PCR using iRepertoire HTBI primers to build TCR beta libraries. TCRdb re-called the multiplex PCR reads with MiXCR, one entry per CDR3 protein. The sample carries 550,000 to 700,000 distinct CDR3 sequences, 15% to 20% recorded once. Indicated time point: newly diagnosed GD, antithyroid drugs for less than 3 months. PBMC RNA was the source of the TCR library. This same sample was also taken into another study, of T cells in Graves' hyperthyroidism and ophthalmopathy.

The specimen was peripheral blood mononuclear cells (PBMCs), collected at new diagnosis, from a patient treated with antithyroid drugs. The source of these receptors is a man aged 18 to 29 with Graves disease.

This clonotype appeared once. This chain connects TRBV7-9 to TRBJ2-5; TRBD2 aligns across 7 bases. Trimming cost V 3 bases and J 0 bases; bases outside gene matches: 4. The CDR3 is 15 residues long. CDR1 and CDR2 (germline): SEHNR, FQNEAQ (reference sequence). The CDR3 loop is CASSFSSGYQETQYF. Written as DNA, the CDR3 is TGTGCCAGCAGCTTCTCTAGCGGATACCAAGAGACCCAGTACTTC. Variable domain in full (rest from reference TRBV7-9 and TRBJ2-5): DTGVSQNPRHKITKRGQNVTFRCDPISEHNRLYWYRQTLGQGPEFLTYFQNEAQLEKSRLLSDRFSAERPKGSFSTLEIQRTEQGDSAMYLCASSFSSGYQETQYFGPGTRLLVL.

This clonotype was observed at least ten times. The chain carries TRBV3-1 and TRBJ2-7; D unclear. The CDR3 runs to 14 residues. V dropped 0 bases and J dropped 2 bases, with 8 bases sitting between them. CDR1 is LGHDT and CDR2 is YNNKEL in the germline V gene (reference sequence). CDR3 in DNA: TGTGCCAGCAGCCAAGATCCCACCCCCTACGAGCAGTACTTC. It is translated as CASSQDPTPYEQYF.